Listed below are T cell receptor beta chains from one sample, sequenced in a study of low-dose radiotherapy and immunotherapy resistance in tumors. TCRdb redid the calling of the reads with MiXCR, one entry per CDR3 protein. The table records tens of thousands of distinct CDR3 sequences, 15% to 20% of them present only once. The sequencing used PBMCs, collected before treatment. The receptors originated from a male donor with prostate cancer. CDR3s include the opening cysteine and the closing phenylalanine or tryptophan. A D gene is named only where the DNA matches it firmly. Where a row states a size, it is once, few, many or the class of an expanded clone; other rows omit it.

v_gene: TRBV23-1
len: 18
abundance: -
j_gene: TRBJ1-4
d_gene: -
CDR3aa: CASSLNSRGRRGGMKNCF
CDR3nt: TGCGCCAGCAGCCTAAACTCTAGGGGACGCCGAGGAGGGATGAAAAACTGTTTT

v_gene: TRBV4-1
len: 18
abundance: many
j_gene: TRBJ1-4
d_gene: -
CDR3aa: CASSHPPSVRQPNEKLFF
CDR3nt: TGCGCCAGCAGCCACCCCCCTTCCGTGAGACAACCTAATGAAAAACTGTTTTTT

v_gene: TRBV30
len: 16
abundance: -
j_gene: TRBJ2-5
d_gene: TRBD2
CDR3aa: CAWSSGRGVKQETQYF
CDR3nt: TGTGCCTGGAGTTCCGGGCGGGGGGTTAAGCAAGAGACCCAGTACTTC

v_gene: TRBV5-1
len: 16
abundance: -
j_gene: TRBJ1-5
d_gene: -
CDR3aa: CASSLEPSSSNQPQHF
CDR3nt: TGCGCCAGCAGCTTGGAGCCCTCGTCGAGCAATCAGCCCCAGCATTTT

v_gene: TRBV7-8
len: 13
abundance: many
j_gene: TRBJ1-1
d_gene: -
CDR3aa: CASSFQTLSGAFF
CDR3nt: TGTGCCAGCAGCTTCCAAACCCTCTCCGGGGCTTTCTTT

v_gene: TRBV15
len: 15
abundance: many
j_gene: TRBJ1-5
d_gene: TRBD1
CDR3aa: CATSRTGFSNQPQHF
CDR3nt: TGTGCCACCAGCAGGACAGGGTTTAGCAATCAGCCCCAGCATTTT

v_gene: TRBV3-1
len: 15
abundance: many
j_gene: TRBJ1-2
d_gene: -
CDR3aa: CASSQLSRGGYGYTF
CDR3nt: TGTGCCAGCAGCCAATTGAGTCGCGGCGGCTATGGCTACACCTTC

v_gene: TRBV6-1
len: 17
abundance: many
j_gene: TRBJ1-5
d_gene: -
CDR3aa: CASSEVGELDSNQPQHF
CDR3nt: TGTGCCAGCAGTGAAGTAGGGGAGTTAGATAGCAATCAGCCCCAGCATTTT

v_gene: TRBV12-3/TRBV12-4
len: 14
abundance: many
j_gene: TRBJ1-1
d_gene: -
CDR3aa: CASSLGPGSTEAFF
CDR3nt: TGTGCCAGCAGTTTGGGGCCGGGGAGCACTGAAGCTTTCTTT

v_gene: TRBV2
len: 14
abundance: many
j_gene: TRBJ2-2
d_gene: -
CDR3aa: CASSGRTATGELFF
CDR3nt: TGTGCCAGCAGCGGGCGGACAGCCACCGGGGAGCTGTTTTTT

v_gene: TRBV7-9
len: 14
abundance: many
j_gene: TRBJ1-3
d_gene: -
CDR3aa: CASRPVSSGNTIYF
CDR3nt: TGTGCCAGCAGACCAGTGAGCTCTGGAAACACCATATATTTT

v_gene: TRBV7-6
len: 17
abundance: many
j_gene: TRBJ2-5
d_gene: TRBD2
CDR3aa: CASSLRGTSAGLETQYF
CDR3nt: TGTGCCAGCAGCCTGAGAGGGACTAGCGCGGGGTTAGAGACCCAGTACTTC

v_gene: TRBV5-1
len: 16
abundance: many
j_gene: TRBJ2-2
d_gene: -
CDR3aa: CASSLGAGRETGELFF
CDR3nt: TGCGCCAGCAGCTTGGGGGCAGGCAGGGAGACCGGGGAGCTGTTTTTT

v_gene: TRBV5-1
len: 15
abundance: -
j_gene: TRBJ1-2
d_gene: -
CDR3aa: CASSLGGGSVDGYTF
CDR3nt: TGCGCCAGCAGCTTGGGCGGAGGGAGTGTCGATGGCTACACCTTC

v_gene: TRBV7-9
len: 14
abundance: -
j_gene: TRBJ2-5
d_gene: -
CDR3aa: CASDPGVWGETQYF
CDR3nt: TGTGCCAGCGACCCAGGGGTTTGGGGAGAGACCCAGTACTTC

v_gene: TRBV23-1
len: 13
abundance: -
j_gene: TRBJ2-7
d_gene: TRBD1
CDR3aa: CASGQGDNYEQYF
CDR3nt: TGCGCCAGCGGACAGGGGGACAACTACGAGCAGTACTTC

v_gene: TRBV14
len: 20
abundance: -
j_gene: TRBJ2-2
d_gene: TRBD2
CDR3aa: CASSQDQLAGGPGEAGELFF
CDR3nt: TGTGCCAGCAGCCAAGATCAGCTAGCGGGGGGACCCGGGGAAGCCGGGGAGCTGTTTTTT

v_gene: TRBV5-1
len: 15
abundance: many
j_gene: TRBJ2-7
d_gene: TRBD2
CDR3aa: CASSLDPSGTYEQYF
CDR3nt: TGCGCCAGCAGCTTGGATCCTAGCGGGACCTACGAGCAGTACTTC

v_gene: TRBV11-3
len: 12
abundance: many
j_gene: TRBJ2-1
d_gene: -
CDR3aa: CASSLGSSGQFF
CDR3nt: TGTGCCAGCAGCTTGGGGTCGTCCGGGCAGTTCTTC

v_gene: TRBV29-1
len: 18
abundance: many
j_gene: TRBJ2-5
d_gene: -
CDR3aa: CSVEVWGQVGAGGETQYF
CDR3nt: TGCAGCGTTGAAGTGTGGGGCCAGGTGGGAGCGGGCGGGGAGACCCAGTACTTC

v_gene: TRBV9
len: 15
abundance: many
j_gene: TRBJ2-1
d_gene: -
CDR3aa: CASSDGGRTDNEQFF
CDR3nt: TGTGCCAGCAGCGATGGGGGCAGGACAGACAATGAGCAGTTCTTC

v_gene: TRBV18
len: 16
abundance: many
j_gene: TRBJ2-5
d_gene: TRBD2
CDR3aa: CASSPASGGAGETQYF
CDR3nt: TGTGCCAGCTCACCCGCTAGCGGGGGGGCTGGAGAGACCCAGTACTTC

v_gene: TRBV19
len: 15
abundance: many
j_gene: TRBJ2-5
d_gene: TRBD1
CDR3aa: CASKEGLGQQETQYF
CDR3nt: TGTGCCAGTAAAGAAGGGTTGGGACAGCAAGAGACCCAGTACTTC

v_gene: TRBV7-9
len: 13
abundance: many
j_gene: TRBJ2-7
d_gene: -
CDR3aa: CASTPFYSYEQYF
CDR3nt: TGTGCCAGCACCCCGTTTTACTCCTACGAGCAGTACTTC

v_gene: TRBV19
len: 14
abundance: few
j_gene: TRBJ2-7
d_gene: TRBD2
CDR3aa: CASATSGGSYEQYF
CDR3nt: TGTGCCAGTGCGACTAGCGGGGGCTCCTACGAGCAGTACTTC

v_gene: TRBV2
len: 13
abundance: -
j_gene: TRBJ2-7
d_gene: -
CDR3aa: CASNLQGGDEQYF
CDR3nt: TGTGCCAGCAACTTACAGGGTGGGGACGAGCAGTACTTC

v_gene: TRBV6-5
len: 15
abundance: few
j_gene: TRBJ2-5
d_gene: TRBD1
CDR3aa: CASSRLQGEAETQYF
CDR3nt: TGTGCCAGCAGCCGACTACAGGGGGAAGCTGAGACCCAGTACTTC

v_gene: TRBV25-1
len: 15
abundance: few
j_gene: TRBJ1-5
d_gene: -
CDR3aa: CASSESNGPHQPQHF
CDR3nt: TGTGCCAGCAGTGAAAGTAACGGTCCGCATCAGCCCCAGCATTTT

v_gene: TRBV20-1
len: 18
abundance: few
j_gene: TRBJ2-7
d_gene: TRBD1
CDR3aa: CSAIPPPGQGGASYEQYF
CDR3nt: TGCAGTGCGATCCCCCCGCCTGGACAGGGGGGCGCCTCCTACGAGCAGTACTTC

v_gene: TRBV5-1
len: 15
abundance: few
j_gene: TRBJ1-2
d_gene: -
CDR3aa: CASSLENARRSGYTF
CDR3nt: TGCGCCAGCAGCTTGGAAAACGCTAGGCGAAGTGGCTACACCTTC

v_gene: TRBV18
len: 14
abundance: -
j_gene: TRBJ2-7
d_gene: -
CDR3aa: CASSPAQGPGEQYF
CDR3nt: TGTGCCAGCTCACCAGCGCAGGGGCCGGGCGAGCAGTACTTC